This T cell receptor (beta chain) was identified in a study of T cell responses to AZD1222 COVID-19 vaccine. The protocol was immunoSEQ multiplex PCR, while the TCRdb copy is restricted to in-frame clones and leaves out a portion. The sample lists about 180,000 clones; around nine tenths were seen once. V shed 3 bases and J shed 3 bases, with 17 bases lying between them. Germline CDR1 reads WSHSY; CDR2 reads SAAADI. This CDR3 region has 16 residues. Whole-study results and caveats: CD4 TCRs associated with vaccination spanned spike, dominating at 160-218 and 743-854. Possibly, clonal diversity was underestimated; donors were largely white British and included more females. Baseline serostatus was positive in only a handful of AZD1222 recipients.

In regard to this clone: Its antigen is still unknown.

Sequenced here: peripheral blood, sampled 28 days after the second AZD1222 dose. This receptor was obtained from an adult who received the AZD1222 COVID-19 vaccine. The chain has TRBV10-2 and TRBJ2-5; maybe TRBD1 (6 bases). The CDR3 bases are TGCGCCAGCAGTGAAGGTTGGGGGCCGATTAAAGAGACCCAGTACTTC. This encodes CASSEGWGPIKETQYF.